The present TCR beta chain was sequenced within a study of technical replicates of blood from a few donors. Germline CDR1 reads SEHNR; CDR2 reads FQNEAQ (reference sequence). This CDR3 comprises 15 residues. The repertoire was sequenced with immunoSEQ multiplex PCR; TCRdb's copy has only in-frame clones and lacks some. The sample includes tens of thousands of clones, about 91% seen only once; the top ten take roughly 0.28%. The chain is built from TRBV7-9 and TRBJ1-1, with 11 bases matching TRBD1. This sequence was found in a human donor in good health. Sequenced input: T cells isolated from PBMCs. This CDR3 reads CGVLGQGVENTEAFF. CDR3 coding DNA: TGTGGCGTGTTGGGACAGGGGGTAGAAAACACTGAAGCTTTCTTT.